A selection of T cell receptor beta chains follows, all from one sample in a study of CD8 T cells in Susac syndrome. MiXCR, run by TCRdb on the immunoSEQ multiplex PCR reads, gives a single entry per CDR3 protein. The sample lists about 180,000 distinct CDR3 sequences, 90% to 95% occurring once. Sequenced input: CD4+ T cells from PBMCs. The receptors shown here come from a human donor with Susac syndrome. CDR3s include the opening cysteine and the closing phenylalanine or tryptophan. D genes are given only for firm matches. Clone size is stated in some rows and not others, as once, few, many or a class when expanded.

j_call,clone_size,v_call,d_call,cdr3_aa,cdr3_nt
TRBJ2-1,-,TRBV20-1,TRBD1,CSATRQGANNEQFF,TGCAGTGCTACTAGACAGGGGGCCAACAATGAGCAGTTCTTC
TRBJ1-2,-,TRBV12-3/TRBV12-4,-,CASSLEGREAGYTF,TGTGCCAGCAGTTTGGAAGGGAGGGAGGCCGGCTACACCTTC
TRBJ1-5,-,TRBV29-1,-,CSVRGYGNQPQHF,TGCAGCGTTAGAGGGTACGGCAATCAGCCCCAGCATTTT
TRBJ2-3,-,TRBV14,-,CASSQLIQGRDTQYF,TGTGCCAGCAGCCAGCTAATACAGGGAAGAGATACGCAGTATTTT
TRBJ2-7,-,TRBV7-9,-,CASSLRGPHEQYF,TGTGCCAGCAGCTTGAGGGGTCCCCACGAGCAGTACTTC
TRBJ2-7,once,TRBV30,TRBD1,CAWETGGGYYEQYF,TGTGCCTGGGAGACAGGGGGGGGCTACTACGAGCAGTACTTC
TRBJ2-2,-,TRBV20-1,-,CSASSVGPNTGELFF,TGCAGTGCTAGTTCGGTCGGCCCGAACACCGGGGAGCTGTTTTTT
TRBJ2-1,-,TRBV12-3/TRBV12-4,TRBD2,CASMGLAGGSYNEQFF,TGTGCCAGCATGGGGCTAGCGGGGGGCTCCTACAATGAGCAGTTCTTC
TRBJ2-5,-,TRBV7-2,-,CASSQSTYQETQYF,TGTGCCAGCAGTCAATCGACGTACCAAGAGACCCAGTACTTC
TRBJ1-3,-,TRBV5-1,-,CASSLITGSGNTIYF,TGCGCCAGCAGCTTGATTACAGGTAGTGGAAACACCATATATTTT